The rows below give T cell receptor beta chains drawn from one sample of a study of blood T cell repertoires in COVID-19. Profiled with immunoSEQ multiplex PCR; TCRdb holds only in-frame clones, not every one. The table has 80,000 to 100,000 clones, around 83% seen once. The specimen sequenced was peripheral blood. The receptors shown here come from a woman older than 75 in a cohort sampled during active or convalescent COVID-19. Both conserved end residues are part of each CDR3. Each record gives: clone size, D gene, CDR3 length, J gene, V gene, CDR3 DNA, CDR3 protein. D genes are given only for firm matches. Only some rows state a clone size, as once, few, many or a class for expanded clones.

clone size: NA
D gene: TRBD2
CDR3 length: 17
J gene: TRBJ2-1
V gene: TRBV14
CDR3 DNA: TGTGCCAGCAGCCAAGACCTCTCTAGCGGGAGGGGCAATGAGCAGTTCTTC
CDR3 protein: CASSQDLSSGRGNEQFF

clone size: NA
D gene: TRBD1
CDR3 length: 15
J gene: TRBJ1-2
V gene: TRBV5-1
CDR3 DNA: TGCGCCAGCAGCCTGACCACAGGGGTAGGATATGGCTACACCTTC
CDR3 protein: CASSLTTGVGYGYTF

clone size: NA
D gene: TRBD1
CDR3 length: 15
J gene: TRBJ1-5
V gene: TRBV2
CDR3 DNA: TGTGCCAGCAGTGACAGGGGGGCCACAAATCAGCCCCAGCATTTT
CDR3 protein: CASSDRGATNQPQHF

clone size: NA
D gene: NA
CDR3 length: 14
J gene: TRBJ1-1
V gene: TRBV3-1/TRBV3-2
CDR3 DNA: TGTGCCAGCAGCCAAGTACGGAGGGTCACTGAAGCTTTCTTT
CDR3 protein: CASSQVRRVTEAFF

clone size: once
D gene: NA
CDR3 length: 16
J gene: TRBJ1-1
V gene: TRBV11-2
CDR3 DNA: TGTGCCAGCAGCCTGGGGGCAGGGCCCTCTGGCACTGAAGCTTTCTTT
CDR3 protein: CASSLGAGPSGTEAFF

clone size: NA
D gene: TRBD1
CDR3 length: 14
J gene: TRBJ1-4
V gene: TRBV20-1
CDR3 DNA: TGCAGTGCTAGTGGGACAGGGGACCGTGAAAAACTGTTTTTT
CDR3 protein: CSASGTGDREKLFF

clone size: once
D gene: TRBD1
CDR3 length: 15
J gene: TRBJ1-1
V gene: TRBV4-1
CDR3 DNA: TGCGCCAGCAGCCAAGAAGGGACAGGGGATACTGAAGCTTTCTTT
CDR3 protein: CASSQEGTGDTEAFF

clone size: NA
D gene: NA
CDR3 length: 14
J gene: TRBJ1-5
V gene: TRBV5-8
CDR3 DNA: TGTGCCAGCAGCTTGGCGGGGAGCAATCAGCCCCAGCATTTT
CDR3 protein: CASSLAGSNQPQHF

clone size: NA
D gene: NA
CDR3 length: 15
J gene: TRBJ2-1
V gene: TRBV5-1
CDR3 DNA: TGCGCCAGCAGCGATGACTCAAGCTCCTACAATGAGCAGTTCTTC
CDR3 protein: CASSDDSSSYNEQFF

clone size: NA
D gene: NA
CDR3 length: 15
J gene: TRBJ1-1
V gene: TRBV11-3
CDR3 DNA: TGTGCCAGCACCCCCCGGCAGGGCATGAACACTGAAGCTTTCTTT
CDR3 protein: CASTPRQGMNTEAFF

clone size: NA
D gene: TRBD2
CDR3 length: 17
J gene: TRBJ2-1
V gene: TRBV5-1
CDR3 DNA: TGCGCCAGCAGCTTGGTTGGGACTAGCGGGAGTTACAATGAGCAGTTCTTC
CDR3 protein: CASSLVGTSGSYNEQFF

clone size: NA
D gene: TRBD2
CDR3 length: 16
J gene: TRBJ2-1
V gene: TRBV5-1
CDR3 DNA: TGCGCCAGCAGCACCCTAACCCCTAGCGGGAGGAATGAGCAGTTCTTC
CDR3 protein: CASSTLTPSGRNEQFF

clone size: NA
D gene: TRBD1
CDR3 length: 14
J gene: TRBJ1-6
V gene: TRBV6-5
CDR3 DNA: TGTGCCAGCAGTTACACCGACAGGGACTCACCCCTCCACTTT
CDR3 protein: CASSYTDRDSPLHF

clone size: NA
D gene: NA
CDR3 length: 13
J gene: TRBJ1-2
V gene: TRBV12-3/TRBV12-4
CDR3 DNA: TGTGCCAGCACAATCGACGGGTACTATGGCTACACCTTC
CDR3 protein: CASTIDGYYGYTF

clone size: NA
D gene: NA
CDR3 length: 19
J gene: TRBJ2-7
V gene: TRBV11-2
CDR3 DNA: TGTGCCAGCAGTAGCCGACTTGCGGGACAGAGCCCGTTAAGCTACGAGCAGTACTTC
CDR3 protein: CASSSRLAGQSPLSYEQYF

clone size: NA
D gene: TRBD2
CDR3 length: 16
J gene: TRBJ2-2
V gene: TRBV24-1
CDR3 DNA: TGTGCCACCAGTGATCTACTAGCGGGAAACACCGGGGAGCTGTTTTTT
CDR3 protein: CATSDLLAGNTGELFF

clone size: NA
D gene: TRBD2
CDR3 length: 15
J gene: TRBJ2-2
V gene: TRBV9
CDR3 DNA: TGTGCCAGCAGCGCGACTAGCGGGAGTCCCGGGGAGCTGTTTTTT
CDR3 protein: CASSATSGSPGELFF

clone size: NA
D gene: TRBD1
CDR3 length: 14
J gene: TRBJ1-1
V gene: TRBV15
CDR3 DNA: TGTGCCACCAGCAGAGGGGGGACAGGAACTGAAGCTTTCTTT
CDR3 protein: CATSRGGTGTEAFF

clone size: NA
D gene: NA
CDR3 length: 14
J gene: TRBJ2-3
V gene: TRBV6-1
CDR3 DNA: TGTGCCAGCAGTGAAGCGCTAGTTTCAGATACGCAGTATTTT
CDR3 protein: CASSEALVSDTQYF

clone size: NA
D gene: NA
CDR3 length: 14
J gene: TRBJ1-5
V gene: TRBV19
CDR3 DNA: TGTGCCAGTAGTCTTGGTACAGGGCCCACGCCCCAGCATTTT
CDR3 protein: CASSLGTGPTPQHF

clone size: NA
D gene: NA
CDR3 length: 14
J gene: TRBJ1-1
V gene: TRBV7-6
CDR3 DNA: TGTGCCAGCAGCTTTTCCGGGAGGAACACTGAAGCTTTCTTT
CDR3 protein: CASSFSGRNTEAFF

clone size: NA
D gene: TRBD1
CDR3 length: 15
J gene: TRBJ1-2
V gene: TRBV19
CDR3 DNA: TGTGCCAGTAGTATGGGGACAGGGGTCTACTATGGCTACACCTTC
CDR3 protein: CASSMGTGVYYGYTF

clone size: NA
D gene: TRBD2
CDR3 length: 13
J gene: TRBJ2-3
V gene: TRBV10-1
CDR3 DNA: TGCGCCAGCAGTGTCGGGAGGGAAAATACGCAGTATTTT
CDR3 protein: CASSVGRENTQYF

clone size: once
D gene: NA
CDR3 length: 12
J gene: TRBJ2-1
V gene: TRBV11-1
CDR3 DNA: TGTGCCAGCAGCCCCGGAGGCAATGAGCAGTTCTTC
CDR3 protein: CASSPGGNEQFF

clone size: NA
D gene: TRBD2
CDR3 length: 14
J gene: TRBJ2-3
V gene: TRBV10-3
CDR3 DNA: TGTGCCATCACCCCGGGACTAGCGGGAGATACGCAGTATTTT
CDR3 protein: CAITPGLAGDTQYF

clone size: NA
D gene: TRBD2
CDR3 length: 14
J gene: TRBJ2-1
V gene: TRBV5-1
CDR3 DNA: TGCGCCAGTCAGACTAGCGGGAGTATCTATGAGCAGTTCTTC
CDR3 protein: CASQTSGSIYEQFF

clone size: few
D gene: NA
CDR3 length: 15
J gene: TRBJ2-1
V gene: TRBV19
CDR3 DNA: TGTGCCAGTAGACTGGGGAGTTCCTCCTACAATGAGCAGTTCTTC
CDR3 protein: CASRLGSSSYNEQFF

clone size: NA
D gene: NA
CDR3 length: 15
J gene: TRBJ2-2
V gene: TRBV21-1
CDR3 DNA: NA
CDR3 protein: CASSKVGKGTGELFF

clone size: NA
D gene: TRBD1
CDR3 length: 16
J gene: TRBJ1-3
V gene: TRBV29-1
CDR3 DNA: TGCAGCGTGTCCGGGACAGGGGGGGAATCTGGAAACACCATATATTTT
CDR3 protein: CSVSGTGGESGNTIYF

clone size: NA
D gene: NA
CDR3 length: 19
J gene: TRBJ1-1
V gene: TRBV21-1
CDR3 DNA: TGTGCCAGCAGCAAAGCGTGGGGGACAGGAGACCCCATGAACACTGAAGCTTTCTTT
CDR3 protein: CASSKAWGTGDPMNTEAFF

clone size: NA
D gene: TRBD2
CDR3 length: 15
J gene: TRBJ2-2
V gene: TRBV2
CDR3 DNA: TGTGCCAGCAGGGGACTAGCGGGACTAACCGGGGAGCTGTTTTTT
CDR3 protein: CASRGLAGLTGELFF

clone size: few
D gene: NA
CDR3 length: 17
J gene: TRBJ1-4
V gene: TRBV6-4
CDR3 DNA: TGTGCCAGCAGTGACGGGTGCAGGGAGGTAACTAATGAAAAACTGTTTTTT
CDR3 protein: CASSDGCREVTNEKLFF

clone size: NA
D gene: TRBD2
CDR3 length: 15
J gene: TRBJ2-1
V gene: TRBV5-1
CDR3 DNA: TGCGCCAGCAGCTCCGGACTAGCGGGAGAGGACGAGCAGTTCTTC
CDR3 protein: CASSSGLAGEDEQFF

clone size: NA
D gene: TRBD2
CDR3 length: 16
J gene: TRBJ2-3
V gene: TRBV7-3
CDR3 DNA: TGTGCCAGCAGCAAGACTAGCAGGCAAAGCACAGATACGCAGTATTTT
CDR3 protein: CASSKTSRQSTDTQYF

clone size: NA
D gene: NA
CDR3 length: 15
J gene: TRBJ1-1
V gene: TRBV25-1
CDR3 DNA: TGTGCCAGCAGTGAACGGGATATGGGGAACACTGAAGCTTTCTTT
CDR3 protein: CASSERDMGNTEAFF

clone size: NA
D gene: TRBD2
CDR3 length: 16
J gene: TRBJ2-3
V gene: TRBV27
CDR3 DNA: TGTGCCAGCAGTTTAGGGGGACTAGTGAGGACAGATACGCAGTATTTT
CDR3 protein: CASSLGGLVRTDTQYF

clone size: NA
D gene: TRBD2
CDR3 length: 13
J gene: TRBJ2-1
V gene: TRBV28
CDR3 DNA: TGTGCCAGCAGCCGGGACTATAACAATGAGCAGTTCTTC
CDR3 protein: CASSRDYNNEQFF

clone size: NA
D gene: NA
CDR3 length: 12
J gene: TRBJ1-1
V gene: TRBV6-6
CDR3 DNA: TGTGCCATAACACGGGTTGGCACTGAAGCTTTCTTT
CDR3 protein: CAITRVGTEAFF

clone size: NA
D gene: NA
CDR3 length: 14
J gene: TRBJ2-7
V gene: TRBV24-1
CDR3 DNA: TGTGCCACCATACCGGGACATAACTCCTACGAGCAGTACTTC
CDR3 protein: CATIPGHNSYEQYF

clone size: NA
D gene: NA
CDR3 length: 13
J gene: TRBJ1-2
V gene: TRBV6-5
CDR3 DNA: TGTGCCAGCAGTAGGAGACAGGTTGATGGCTACACCTTC
CDR3 protein: CASSRRQVDGYTF

clone size: NA
D gene: TRBD1
CDR3 length: 16
J gene: TRBJ1-2
V gene: TRBV6-1
CDR3 DNA: TGTGCCAGCAGTGGAATGGGGACAGGGTCACACTATGGCTACACCTTC
CDR3 protein: CASSGMGTGSHYGYTF

clone size: NA
D gene: TRBD1
CDR3 length: 14
J gene: TRBJ1-2
V gene: TRBV6-5
CDR3 DNA: TGTGCCAGCAGTAAGCAGGGACAGATCTATGGCTACACCTTC
CDR3 protein: CASSKQGQIYGYTF

clone size: once
D gene: NA
CDR3 length: 16
J gene: TRBJ2-1
V gene: TRBV7-8
CDR3 DNA: TGTGCCAGCAGCCGCTACAGGATAGCGGCTTACAATGAGCAGTTCTTC
CDR3 protein: CASSRYRIAAYNEQFF

clone size: NA
D gene: NA
CDR3 length: 14
J gene: TRBJ1-4
V gene: TRBV27
CDR3 DNA: TGTGCCAGCAGTTTACGAGGGGGTAATGAAAAACTGTTTTTT
CDR3 protein: CASSLRGGNEKLFF

clone size: NA
D gene: TRBD2
CDR3 length: 15
J gene: TRBJ2-2
V gene: TRBV10-2
CDR3 DNA: TGCGCCAGCACCCGAGCGGGGAGAGAAGTCGGGGAGCTGTTTTTT
CDR3 protein: CASTRAGREVGELFF

clone size: NA
D gene: TRBD1
CDR3 length: 15
J gene: TRBJ2-5
V gene: TRBV28
CDR3 DNA: TGTGCCAGCAGTTTAGCGTGGACAGGGAAAGAGACCCAGTACTTC
CDR3 protein: CASSLAWTGKETQYF

clone size: few
D gene: TRBD1
CDR3 length: 14
J gene: TRBJ1-6
V gene: TRBV7-2
CDR3 DNA: TGTGCCAGCAGCCGGGGACAGGGGTCGCCACCCCTCCACTTT
CDR3 protein: CASSRGQGSPPLHF

clone size: NA
D gene: NA
CDR3 length: 14
J gene: TRBJ1-1
V gene: TRBV25-1
CDR3 DNA: TGTGCCAGCAGTGCCCCGGGGTCGGAGATTCAAGCTTTCTTT
CDR3 protein: CASSAPGSEIQAFF

clone size: NA
D gene: NA
CDR3 length: 14
J gene: TRBJ2-1
V gene: TRBV19
CDR3 DNA: TGTGCCAGTAAAATCGGGGGCTCCTACAATGAGCAGTTCTTC
CDR3 protein: CASKIGGSYNEQFF

clone size: once
D gene: NA
CDR3 length: 15
J gene: TRBJ1-2
V gene: TRBV7-8
CDR3 DNA: TGTGCCAGCACAGTAGGCGGTGTCGACAGCTATGGCTACACCTTC
CDR3 protein: CASTVGGVDSYGYTF

clone size: NA
D gene: NA
CDR3 length: 14
J gene: TRBJ1-3
V gene: TRBV5-1
CDR3 DNA: TGCGCCAGCAGCCGGGGGGGTTCTGGAAACACCATATATTTT
CDR3 protein: CASSRGGSGNTIYF

clone size: NA
D gene: NA
CDR3 length: 12
J gene: TRBJ1-1
V gene: TRBV30
CDR3 DNA: TGTGCCTGGAGTGGAGAGAACACTGAAGCTTTCTTT
CDR3 protein: CAWSGENTEAFF

clone size: NA
D gene: TRBD1
CDR3 length: 17
J gene: TRBJ1-3
V gene: TRBV13
CDR3 DNA: TGTGCCAGCAGCCCCCGGGACAGGGGGCGAGGGGGAAACACCATATATTTT
CDR3 protein: CASSPRDRGRGGNTIYF